One T cell receptor (beta chain) is described in this entry. Antigen specificity is unknown. The method was immunoSEQ multiplex PCR; TCRdb's version includes in-frame clones alone and lacks a portion of them. The top ten hold roughly 1.5% of the sample, which has some 900,000 clones, about 80% seen once. These data belong to a study of shared clonotypes between healthy human individuals. Study results and limitations: Relative to memory subsets, naive subsets generally showed larger estimated richness. With a handful of donors compared, 4% to 5% of naive CD4 clonotypes were shared.

There are 15 residues in the CDR3. Germline loops: CDR1 MNHNS, CDR2 SASEGT. V was cut by 4 bases and J by 0 bases, with 13 bases left in between. V gene TRBV6-1 combines with J gene TRBJ2-7, with D perhaps assigned TRBD1 or TRBD2 (5 bases each). The specimen was memory CD4+ T cells sorted from blood. The subset was: CD45RA-negative fraction. This receptor was identified in a man in his late teens or twenties in good health. CDR3 region: CASSARGQTSYEQYF. The DNA for the CDR3 is TGTGCCAGCAGTGCCCGGGGCCAGACCTCCTACGAGCAGTACTTC.